A selection of T cell receptor beta chains follows, all from one sample in a study of T-cell reconstitution after alpha-beta-depleted transplantation in children. MiXCR was run by TCRdb on the PCR reads, yielding one entry per CDR3 protein. The table includes about 600,000 distinct CDR3 sequences, roughly a tenth detected once. The source was PBMCs from the stem cell graft donor, collected from the stem cell graft. The receptors were gathered from a human donor who donated a stem cell graft to a child with acute myeloid leukemia. Each CDR3 is given with its conserved first and last residue. D genes are given only for firm matches. The size field is filled for only some rows; it gives once, few, many or a size class.

D: NA; V: TRBV20-1; J: TRBJ2-2; size: NA; CDR3: CCARDLLRGTGELFF; DNA: TGCTGTGCTAGAGACTTACTCCGGGGCACCGGGGAGCTGTTTTTT
D: NA; V: TRBV4-2; J: TRBJ2-1; size: few; CDR3: CASSLTWEDYNEQFF; DNA: TGTGCCAGCAGCCTCACCTGGGAGGACTACAATGAGCAGTTCTTC
D: NA; V: TRBV20-1; J: TRBJ2-7; size: many; CDR3: CSASAEYSTIYEQYF; DNA: TGCAGTGCTAGCGCGGAGTATAGCACCATCTACGAGCAGTACTTC
D: TRBD2; V: TRBV5-1; J: TRBJ2-3; size: few; CDR3: CASSSDSGFSTDTQYF; DNA: TGCGCCAGCAGCTCGGATAGCGGGTTTAGCACAGATACGCAGTATTTT
D: TRBD2; V: TRBV5-1; J: TRBJ2-5; size: NA; CDR3: CASSPIGGSETQYF; DNA: TGCGCCAGCAGCCCCATTGGCGGGAGTGAGACCCAGTACTTC
D: NA; V: TRBV6-2/TRBV6-3; J: TRBJ1-4; size: many; CDR3: CASSYAGAEKLFF; DNA: TGTGCCAGCAGCTACGCGGGGGCCGAAAAACTGTTTTTT
D: NA; V: TRBV27; J: TRBJ2-5; size: NA; CDR3: CASSLVGDRVFETQYF; DNA: TGTGCCAGCAGTTTAGTGGGGGATCGGGTCTTCGAGACCCAGTACTTC
D: NA; V: TRBV5-1; J: TRBJ2-6; size: few; CDR3: CASSLVGRISGANVLTF; DNA: TGCGCCAGCAGCTTGGTGGGACGTATCTCTGGGGCCAACGTCCTGACTTTC
D: TRBD1; V: TRBV20-1; J: TRBJ2-3; size: many; CDR3: CSARDRGRTDTQYF; DNA: TGCAGTGCTAGAGACAGGGGGCGCACAGATACGCAGTATTTT
D: NA; V: TRBV6-2/TRBV6-3; J: TRBJ1-5; size: few; CDR3: CASRDGGNQPQHF; DNA: TGTGCCAGCCGCGATGGGGGCAATCAGCCCCAGCATTTT
D: TRBD2; V: TRBV27; J: TRBJ2-2; size: few; CDR3: CASSLYLAGTGELFF; DNA: TGTGCCAGCAGTTTATACCTAGCGGGCACCGGGGAGCTGTTTTTT
D: NA; V: TRBV20-1; J: TRBJ1-1; size: many; CDR3: CSATKGENTEAFF; DNA: TGCAGTGCTACGAAAGGGGAAAACACTGAAGCTTTCTTT
D: NA; V: TRBV29-1; J: TRBJ2-4; size: many; CDR3: CSVEGRSIQYF; DNA: TGCAGCGTTGAGGGGCGGAGCATTCAGTACTTC
D: NA; V: TRBV7-9; J: TRBJ2-5; size: few; CDR3: CASSTALREQETQYF; DNA: TGTGCCAGCAGCACGGCCCTGAGGGAGCAAGAGACCCAGTACTTC